Below are 4 T cell receptor beta chains sequenced from a single sample in a study of T cells in Graves' hyperthyroidism and ophthalmopathy. RNA transcripts served as the template for amplifying TCR beta CDR3 regions. TCR CDR3 regions were first amplified by RT-PCR with HTBI primers. Each CDR3 protein is one row after TCRdb ran MiXCR on the multiplex PCR reads. Of hundreds of thousands of distinct CDR3 sequences detected, 38% appear once; the ten largest clones hold 8% to 9%. Specimen: blood. The source of these receptors is a man in his late teens or twenties with Graves' hyperthyroidism.

The CDR3 DNA is TGTGCTAGCCGGCTCGCGGACCAAGAGACCCAGTACTTC. Translation: CASRLADQETQYF. The chain uses TRBV11-1 and TRBJ2-5; no clear D gene. Germline loops: CDR1 SGHAT, CDR2 FQDESV (reference sequence). This CDR3 spans 13 amino acids.

The rearrangement joins TRBV9 to TRBJ2-7; D perhaps matches TRBD1 (8 bases). Germline V CDR1 and CDR2: SGDLS, YYNGEE. This CDR3 region has 15 residues. V gave up 7 bases and J gave up 2 bases, with 19 bases separating them. The CDR3 protein is CASGEGTGLPYEQYF. The CDR3 DNA reads TGTGCCAGCGGGGAGGGGACAGGCCTCCCCTACGAGCAGTACTTC.

This clonotype was counted ten times or more. This chain connects TRBV20-1 to TRBJ2-5, with 8 bases matching TRBD1. The junction had 5 bases not matched to a gene; V was cut back by 6 bases and J by 2 bases. Germline CDR1 DFQATT, CDR2 SNEGSKA (reference sequence). The CDR3 length is 13 residues. The CDR3 DNA is TGCAGTGCAAAACAGGGGGTACAAGAGACCCAGTACTTC. Protein product: CSAKQGVQETQYF.

The chain recombines TRBV15 with TRBJ1-6; D is unclear. The ends were cut back, 3 bases at V and 3 bases at J, with 12 bases in the middle. The CDR3 has 16 residues. Germline CDR1 reads LNHNV; CDR2 reads YYDKDF (reference sequence). CDR3 sequence: CATSSLGFGYNSPLHF. The CDR3 DNA reads as TGTGCCACCAGCAGCTTGGGCTTCGGCTATAATTCACCCCTCCACTTT.